This TCR beta chain was recovered during a study of T cells in Graves' hyperthyroidism and ophthalmopathy. Study in general: Prior to any treatment, at the point of initial diagnosis, peripheral blood was collected. The study, taken as a whole, reports: Appearing also in blood were most of the thyroid clonotypes expanded above 0.001. For ophthalmopathy, model prediction preceded onset by a median around 7 months.

Amplified regions were TCR beta CDR3 sequences from RNA transcripts. Carried out on the TCR CDR3, a first-round RT-PCR used the HTBI primer set. Each CDR3 protein gets one entry after TCRdb re-called the multiplex PCR reads with MiXCR. The sample includes around 290,000 distinct CDR3 sequences, less than 15% seen only once; the top ten take approximately 7.8%. This clonotype was detected many times. Its antigen remains unidentified. Trimming took off 5 bases at V and 0 bases at J, with 14 bases between the two ends. There are 16 residues in the CDR3. Germline values: CDR1 MDHEN, CDR2 SYDVKM. Aged 18 to 65, the patients had hyperthyroidism that was newly diagnosed and had lasted under 2 months.

The sequence came from a woman in her 30s with Graves' hyperthyroidism that later progressed to Graves' ophthalmopathy. The chain links TRBV28 to TRBJ1-3; D is undetermined. Sequencing input: blood. CDR3 coding DNA: TGTGCCAGCAGTCTCGGTGGCTCCGGCTCTGGAAACACCATATATTTT. Translated, it gives CASSLGGSGSGNTIYF. Together with reference TRBV28 and TRBJ1-3, the CDR3 gives the full variable domain: DVKVTQSSRYLVKRTGEKVFLECVQDMDHENMFWYRQDPGLGLRLIYFSYDVKMKEKGDIPEGYSVSREKKERFSLILESASTNQTSMYLCASSLGGSGSGNTIYFGEGSWLTVV.